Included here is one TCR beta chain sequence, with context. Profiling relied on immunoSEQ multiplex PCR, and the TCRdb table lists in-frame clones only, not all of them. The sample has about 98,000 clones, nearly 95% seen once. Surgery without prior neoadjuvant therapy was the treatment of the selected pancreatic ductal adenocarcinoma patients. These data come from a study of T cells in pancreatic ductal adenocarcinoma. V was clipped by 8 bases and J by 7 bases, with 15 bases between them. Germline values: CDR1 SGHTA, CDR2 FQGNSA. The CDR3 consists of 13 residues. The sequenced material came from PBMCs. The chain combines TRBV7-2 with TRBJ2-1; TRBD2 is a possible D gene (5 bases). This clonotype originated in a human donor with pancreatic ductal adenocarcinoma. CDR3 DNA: TGTGCCAGCGGGAGTACGTTGTGGAATGAGCAGTTCTTC. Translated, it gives CASGSTLWNEQFF.